These T cell receptor beta chains were read from a single sample in a study of response to subunit inactivated influenza vaccine. TCRdb fed the RT-PCR reads into MiXCR, producing one record per CDR3 protein. The sample carries around 200,000 distinct CDR3 sequences, less than 15% recorded once. These data were likewise used in another study, on T cells expressing NK-cell markers.

The sample in question was CD8+ T cells sorted from PBMCs, obtained about 11 days after vaccination. Receptors originate from a man between 50 and 59 years old who received an inactivated influenza vaccine. Each CDR3 is given with its conserved first and last residue. A D gene is named only where the DNA matches it firmly. The size entry is marked missing in some rows and otherwise reads once, few, many or a size class.

j_call cdr3_length d_call v_call clone_size cdr3_nt cdr3_aa
TRBJ2-5 15 - TRBV4-1 few TGCGCCAGCAGCCAAGTTTACGCGTTAGACGAGACCCAGTACTTC CASSQVYALDETQYF
TRBJ2-7 14 TRBD2 TRBV12-3/TRBV12-4 few TGTGCCAGCAGTTCCCGGGAGGCGAACCACGAGCAGTACTTC CASSSREANHEQYF
TRBJ2-1 15 - TRBV7-6 - TGTGCCAGCAGCTTATATAAGGACTCCTACAATGAGCAGTTCTTC CASSLYKDSYNEQFF
TRBJ2-1 14 TRBD2 TRBV7-9 - TGTGCCAGCAGCGGACTTGGGACTAGCGGGGGGGCGTTCTTC CASSGLGTSGGAFF
TRBJ2-7 15 - TRBV6-2/TRBV6-3 - TGTGCCAGCAGTTATGGACACGGAGGGACCTACGAGCAGTACTTC CASSYGHGGTYEQYF
TRBJ2-1 13 - TRBV6-6 - TGTGCCAGCAGTTACGGGTCCCCCATAACCCAGTTCTTC CASSYGSPITQFF
TRBJ2-5 12 TRBD1 TRBV27 - TGTGCCAGCATGGACAGGGAGGAGACCCAGTACTTC CASMDREETQYF
TRBJ2-5 16 TRBD2 TRBV20-1 once TGCAGTGCTAGAGGGCTAGCGGGGGGGCCAGGAGAGACCCAGTACTTC CSARGLAGGPGETQYF
TRBJ2-7 19 TRBD2 TRBV6-7 many TGTGCCAGCAGTTGCACGACTAGCGGGAGGGCCGGTCGGACCTACGAGCAGTACTTC CASSCTTSGRAGRTYEQYF
TRBJ2-7 14 TRBD2 TRBV6-2/TRBV6-3 - TGTGCCAGCAGAGCGGGACTAGCGGGATACGAGCAGTACTTC CASRAGLAGYEQYF
TRBJ1-2 13 TRBD1 TRBV29-1 many TGCAGCGTCCGGGACAGAGCTAACTATGGCTACACCTTC CSVRDRANYGYTF
TRBJ2-7 14 - TRBV9 - TGTGCCAGCAGCCCCCGACTGTACTCCTACGAGCAGTACTTC CASSPRLYSYEQYF
TRBJ2-1 16 - TRBV3-1 few TGTGCCAGCAGTCCAGATTCAGGGACATATTACAATGAGCAGTTCTTC CASSPDSGTYYNEQFF
TRBJ2-7 14 - TRBV27 few TGTGCCAGCAGTCCCCTACCAGCTGTCGACGAGCAGTACTTC CASSPLPAVDEQYF
TRBJ2-7 13 - TRBV30 - TGTGCCTGGACTCCGGGACATCTTTACGAGCAGTACTTC CAWTPGHLYEQYF
TRBJ2-1 13 TRBD2 TRBV12-3/TRBV12-4 few TGTGCCAGCAGCACCCTAGCGGGTGGCGAGCAGTTCTTC CASSTLAGGEQFF
TRBJ2-1 15 TRBD2 TRBV4-3 - TGCGCCAGCACCACCTTAGCGGGGGCCAACAATGAGCAGTTCTTC CASTTLAGANNEQFF
TRBJ2-7 16 - TRBV6-2/TRBV6-3 many TGTGCCAGCAGTTACTCGAGTACCGGACTTACCTACGAGCAGTACTTC CASSYSSTGLTYEQYF